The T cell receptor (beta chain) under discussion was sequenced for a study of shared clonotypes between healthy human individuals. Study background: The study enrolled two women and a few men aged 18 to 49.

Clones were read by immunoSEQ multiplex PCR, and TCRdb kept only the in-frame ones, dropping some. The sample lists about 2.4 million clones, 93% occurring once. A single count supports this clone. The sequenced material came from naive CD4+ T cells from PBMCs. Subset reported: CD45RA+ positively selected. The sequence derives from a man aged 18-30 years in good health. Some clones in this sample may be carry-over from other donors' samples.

CDR3 residues: CASSEDRGWVNEQFF. The CDR3 region has the DNA TGTGCCAGCAGTGAGGACAGGGGCTGGGTGAATGAGCAGTTCTTC. This chain links TRBV2 with TRBJ2-1; TRBD1 agrees at 9 bases. Germline V gene lookup returns CDR1 SNHLY and CDR2 FYNNEI. The CDR3 runs 15 residues. After removal of 3 bases from V and 7 bases from J, the junction contained 7 bases not matched to a gene.